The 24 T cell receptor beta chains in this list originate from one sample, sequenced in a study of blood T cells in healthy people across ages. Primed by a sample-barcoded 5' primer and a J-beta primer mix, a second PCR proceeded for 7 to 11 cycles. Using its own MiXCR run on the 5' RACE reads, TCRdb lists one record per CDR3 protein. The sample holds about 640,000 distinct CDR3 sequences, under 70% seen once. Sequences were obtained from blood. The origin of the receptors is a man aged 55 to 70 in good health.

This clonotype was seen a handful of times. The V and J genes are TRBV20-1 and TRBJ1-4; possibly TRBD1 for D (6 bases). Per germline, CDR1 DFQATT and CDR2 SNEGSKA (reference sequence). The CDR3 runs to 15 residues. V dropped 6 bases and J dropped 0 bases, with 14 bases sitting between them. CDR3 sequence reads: CSATGHLATNEKLFF. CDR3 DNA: TGCAGTGCCACGGGACACCTTGCAACTAATGAAAAACTGTTTTTT.

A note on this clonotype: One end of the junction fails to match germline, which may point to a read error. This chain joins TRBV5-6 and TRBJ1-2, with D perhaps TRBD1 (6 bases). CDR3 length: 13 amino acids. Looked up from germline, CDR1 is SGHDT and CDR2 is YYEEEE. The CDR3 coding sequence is TGTGCCAGCACCTTGCAGGGGCGCTATGGCTACACCTTC. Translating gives CASTLQGRYGYTF.

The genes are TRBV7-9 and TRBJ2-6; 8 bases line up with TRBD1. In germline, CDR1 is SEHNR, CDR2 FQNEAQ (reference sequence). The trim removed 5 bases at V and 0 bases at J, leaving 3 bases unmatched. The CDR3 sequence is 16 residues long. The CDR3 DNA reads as TGTGCCAGCAGCAGGACAGGGAGCTCTGGGGCCAACGTCCTGACTTTC. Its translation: CASSRTGSSGANVLTF.

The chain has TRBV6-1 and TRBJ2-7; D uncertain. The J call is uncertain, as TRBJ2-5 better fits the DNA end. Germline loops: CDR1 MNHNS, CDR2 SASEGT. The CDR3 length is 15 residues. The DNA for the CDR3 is TGTGCCAGCAGTTTCCTACGAGGTAACCAAGAGACCCAGTACTTC. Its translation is CASSFLRGNQETQYF.

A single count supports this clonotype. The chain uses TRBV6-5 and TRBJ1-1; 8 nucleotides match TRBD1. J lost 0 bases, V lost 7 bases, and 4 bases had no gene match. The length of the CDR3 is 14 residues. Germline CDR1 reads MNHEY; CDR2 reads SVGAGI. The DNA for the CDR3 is TGTGCCAGCAAGCGGACAGGGCTGAACACTGAAGCTTTCTTT. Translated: CASKRTGLNTEAFF.

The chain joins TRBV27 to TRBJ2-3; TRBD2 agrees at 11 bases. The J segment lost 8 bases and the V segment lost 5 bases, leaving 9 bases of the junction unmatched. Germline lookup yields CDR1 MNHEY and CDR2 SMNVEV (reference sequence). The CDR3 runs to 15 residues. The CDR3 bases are TGTGCCAGCAGTCTAACTAGCGGGGGAGCAGGTACGCAGTATTTT. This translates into CASSLTSGGAGTQYF.

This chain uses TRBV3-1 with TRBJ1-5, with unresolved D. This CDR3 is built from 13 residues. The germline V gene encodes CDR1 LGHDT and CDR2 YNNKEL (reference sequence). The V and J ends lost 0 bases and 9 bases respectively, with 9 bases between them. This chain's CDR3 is CASSQDHPGPQHF. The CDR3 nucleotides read TGTGCCAGCAGCCAAGACCACCCCGGGCCCCAGCATTTT.

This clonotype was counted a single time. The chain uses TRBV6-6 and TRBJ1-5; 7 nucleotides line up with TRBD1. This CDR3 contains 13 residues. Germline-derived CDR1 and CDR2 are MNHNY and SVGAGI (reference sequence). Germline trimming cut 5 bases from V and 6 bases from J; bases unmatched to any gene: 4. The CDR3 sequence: CASSTGAGQPQHF. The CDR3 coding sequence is TGTGCCAGCAGTACAGGGGCTGGTCAGCCCCAGCATTTT.

For the CDR3, the DNA is TGCGCCAGCAGCTTGGAAGGGTTCAATCAGCCCCAGCATTTT. Amino acid sequence: CASSLEGFNQPQHF. The chain combines TRBV5-1 with TRBJ1-5; D is ambiguous. CDR3 size: 14 residues. Germline-derived CDR1 and CDR2 are SGHRS and YFSETQ. V gave up 0 bases and J gave up 3 bases, with 7 bases separating them.

The CDR3 region has the DNA TGCAGCGTTGAAGCGGTAGCAGGGTATACTGAAGCTTTCTTT. Its translation: CSVEAVAGYTEAFF. The chain uses TRBV29-1 and TRBJ1-1, with D perhaps matching TRBD1 (5 bases). V was trimmed by 1 base and J by 5 bases, leaving 14 bases between them. The CDR3 runs to 14 residues. Germline CDR1 and CDR2: SQVTM and ANQGSEA.

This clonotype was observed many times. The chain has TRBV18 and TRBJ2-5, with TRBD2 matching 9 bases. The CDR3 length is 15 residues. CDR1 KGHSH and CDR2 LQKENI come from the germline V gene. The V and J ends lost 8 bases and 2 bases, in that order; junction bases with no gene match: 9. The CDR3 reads CASSPLAGTQETQYF. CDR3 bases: TGTGCCAGCAGTCCTCTAGCGGGGACACAAGAGACCCAGTACTTC.

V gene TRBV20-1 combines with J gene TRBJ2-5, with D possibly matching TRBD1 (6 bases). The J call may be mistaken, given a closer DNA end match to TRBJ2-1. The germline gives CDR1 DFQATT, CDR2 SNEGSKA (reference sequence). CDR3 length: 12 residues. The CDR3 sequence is CSAIRGQETQFF. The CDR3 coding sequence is TGCAGTGCTATCAGGGGCCAAGAGACCCAGTTCTTC.

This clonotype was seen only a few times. The CDR3 DNA follows: TGTGCCAGCAGAAGGCCGGGGGAGGAGCAGTTCTTC. Translating gives CASRRPGEEQFF. J is TRBJ2-1 and V is TRBV12-3 or TRBV12-4, with a weak D call TRBD2 (6 bases). Between the trimmed V and J ends, which lost 6 bases and 10 bases, there was a span of 13 bases. The CDR3 consists of 12 residues.

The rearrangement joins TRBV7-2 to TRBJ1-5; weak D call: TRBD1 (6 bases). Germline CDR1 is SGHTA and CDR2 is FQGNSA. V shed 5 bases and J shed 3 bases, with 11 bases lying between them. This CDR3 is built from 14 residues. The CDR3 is CASSHGQSNQPQHF. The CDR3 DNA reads TGTGCCAGCAGCCATGGACAGTCCAATCAGCCCCAGCATTTT.

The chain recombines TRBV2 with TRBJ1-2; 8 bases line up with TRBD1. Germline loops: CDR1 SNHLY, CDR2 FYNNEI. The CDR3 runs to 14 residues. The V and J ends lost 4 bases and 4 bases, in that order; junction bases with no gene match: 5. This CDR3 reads CASSGGTGRYGYTF. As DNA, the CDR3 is TGTGCCAGCAGTGGGGGGACAGGTCGCTATGGCTACACCTTC.

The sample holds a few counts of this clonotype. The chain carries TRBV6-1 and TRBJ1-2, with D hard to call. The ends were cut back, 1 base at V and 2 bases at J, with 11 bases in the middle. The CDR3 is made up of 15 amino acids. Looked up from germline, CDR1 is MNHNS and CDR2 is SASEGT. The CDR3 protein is CASSEVRSPNYGYTF. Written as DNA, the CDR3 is TGTGCCAGCAGTGAAGTACGGTCTCCAAACTATGGCTACACCTTC.

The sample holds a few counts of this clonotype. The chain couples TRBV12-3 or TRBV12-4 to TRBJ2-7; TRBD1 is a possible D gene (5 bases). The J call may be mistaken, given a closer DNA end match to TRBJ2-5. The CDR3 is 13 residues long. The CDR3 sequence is CASSPDSKETQYF. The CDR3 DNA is TGTGCCAGCAGTCCCGACAGCAAAGAGACCCAGTACTTC.

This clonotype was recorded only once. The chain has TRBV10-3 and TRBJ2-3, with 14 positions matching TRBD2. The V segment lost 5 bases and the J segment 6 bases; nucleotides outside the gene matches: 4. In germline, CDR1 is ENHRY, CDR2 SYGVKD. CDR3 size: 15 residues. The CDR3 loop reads CAISPGTSGGDTQYF. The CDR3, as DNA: TGTGCCATCAGTCCCGGGACTAGCGGGGGCGATACGCAGTATTTT.

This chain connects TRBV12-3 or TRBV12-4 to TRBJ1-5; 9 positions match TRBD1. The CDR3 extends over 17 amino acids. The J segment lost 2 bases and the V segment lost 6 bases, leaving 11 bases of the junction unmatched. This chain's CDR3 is CASSLGADRGRNQPQHF. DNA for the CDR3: TGTGCCAGCAGCCTAGGGGCGGACAGGGGTCGCAATCAGCCCCAGCATTTT.

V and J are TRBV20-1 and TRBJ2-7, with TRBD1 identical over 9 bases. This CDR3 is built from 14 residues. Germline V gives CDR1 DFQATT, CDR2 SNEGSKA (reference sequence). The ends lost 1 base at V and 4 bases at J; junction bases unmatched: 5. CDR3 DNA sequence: TGCAGTGCTAGAGTTCCGGGACAGGGATACGAGCAGTACTTC. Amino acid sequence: CSARVPGQGYEQYF.

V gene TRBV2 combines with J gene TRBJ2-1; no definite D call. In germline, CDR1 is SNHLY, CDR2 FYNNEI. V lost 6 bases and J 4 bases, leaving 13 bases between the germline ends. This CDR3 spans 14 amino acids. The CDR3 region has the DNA TGTGCCAGCAGGGCCCAGAGTATGTACAATGAGCAGTTCTTC. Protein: CASRAQSMYNEQFF.

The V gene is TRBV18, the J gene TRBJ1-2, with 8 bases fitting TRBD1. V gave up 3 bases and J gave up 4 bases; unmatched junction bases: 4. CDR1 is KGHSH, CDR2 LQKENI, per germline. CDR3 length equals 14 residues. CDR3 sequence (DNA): TGTGCCAGCTCACCCGGGGACAGGCTCTATGGCTACACCTTC. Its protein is CASSPGDRLYGYTF.

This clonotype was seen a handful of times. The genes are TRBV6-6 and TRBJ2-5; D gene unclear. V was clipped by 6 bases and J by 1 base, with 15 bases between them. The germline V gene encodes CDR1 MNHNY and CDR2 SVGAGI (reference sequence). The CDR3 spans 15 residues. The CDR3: CASRPQSPVQETQYF. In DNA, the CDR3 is TGTGCCAGCAGACCCCAGAGCCCAGTCCAAGAGACCCAGTACTTC.

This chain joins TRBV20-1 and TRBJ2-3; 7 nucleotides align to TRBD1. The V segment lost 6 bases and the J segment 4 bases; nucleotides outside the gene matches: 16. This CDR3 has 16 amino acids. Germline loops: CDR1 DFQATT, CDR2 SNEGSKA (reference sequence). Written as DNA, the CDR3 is TGCAGTGCCGAGGACCTGACAGGGAATCCCCCAGATACGCAGTATTTT. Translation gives CSAEDLTGNPPDTQYF.